Here is one TCR beta chain with its context. Antigen specificity is unknown. One end of the junction does not line up with germline, which may come from a read error. The sample originates from a study of metastatic and nonmetastatic thyroid tumors. The overall study: Peripheral blood and tumor or nodule samples from malignant and benign thyroid patients were compared. Overall study results and limits: Reportedly, malignant thyroid tumors had significantly higher TCR beta diversity than benign nodules, in blood and tumor.

CDR3 length: 13 amino acids. From germline, CDR1 is SNHLY and CDR2 FYNNEI. Original processing notes: What underpinned the distant-metastasis classifier for papillary thyroid cancer was the set of CDR3 differences across clinicopathological groups. TCRdb re-called the PCR reads with MiXCR. These V and J calls rely on TCRdb rather than the paper's analysis. The sample lists tens of thousands of clones; roughly 31% were seen once. Thyroid surgery had not been preceded by any treatment in any patient. This clonotype originated in a male donor with papillary thyroid cancer or a benign thyroid nodule (not recorded which). Some clones in this sample may be carry-over from other donors' samples. The sequenced material came from blood. The chain joins TRBV2 to TRBJ1-4, with D tentatively TRBD1 (5 bases). The CDR3 here is CASSEGVEEKMFF. CDR3 nucleotides: TGTGCCAGCAGTGAGGGGGTAGAGGAAAAAATGTTTTTT.